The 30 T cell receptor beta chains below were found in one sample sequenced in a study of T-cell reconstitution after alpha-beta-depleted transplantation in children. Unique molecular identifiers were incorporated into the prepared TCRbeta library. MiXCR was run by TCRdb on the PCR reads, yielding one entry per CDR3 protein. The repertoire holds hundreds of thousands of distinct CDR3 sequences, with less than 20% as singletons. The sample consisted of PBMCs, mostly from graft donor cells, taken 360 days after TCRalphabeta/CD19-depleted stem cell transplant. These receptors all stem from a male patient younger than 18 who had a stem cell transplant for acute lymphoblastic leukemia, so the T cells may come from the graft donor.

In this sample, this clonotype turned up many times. CDR3 protein: CSVAKDYYNEQFF. For the CDR3, the DNA is TGCAGCGTTGCAAAGGACTACTACAATGAGCAGTTCTTC. The rearrangement joins TRBV29-1 to TRBJ2-1; a possible D gene is TRBD2 (6 bases). Germline V gives CDR1 SQVTM, CDR2 ANQGSEA. The V end was cut by 4 bases, the J end by 3 bases, with 10 bases between. This CDR3 comprises 13 residues.

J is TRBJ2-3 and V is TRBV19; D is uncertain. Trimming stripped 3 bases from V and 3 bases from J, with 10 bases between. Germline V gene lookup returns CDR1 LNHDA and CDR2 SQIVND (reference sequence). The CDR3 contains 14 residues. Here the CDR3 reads CASSIRKGTDTQYF. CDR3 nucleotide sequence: TGTGCCAGTAGTATTCGGAAGGGAACAGATACGCAGTATTTT.

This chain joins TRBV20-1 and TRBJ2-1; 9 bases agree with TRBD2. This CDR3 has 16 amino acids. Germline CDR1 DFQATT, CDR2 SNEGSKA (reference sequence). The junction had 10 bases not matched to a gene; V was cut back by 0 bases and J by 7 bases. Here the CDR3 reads CSARDLAGGTWNEQFF. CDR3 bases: TGCAGTGCTAGAGATTTGGCGGGAGGGACCTGGAATGAGCAGTTCTTC.

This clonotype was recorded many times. The CDR3 spells CASRTSHNEQFF. The CDR3 bases are TGCGCCAGCAGGACTAGTCACAATGAGCAGTTCTTC. The chain couples TRBV5-1 to TRBJ2-1, with D possibly matching TRBD2 (6 bases). The CDR3 runs to 12 residues. V lost 5 bases to trimming and J lost 5 bases, with 8 bases between them. Germline-derived CDR1 and CDR2 are SGHRS and YFSETQ.

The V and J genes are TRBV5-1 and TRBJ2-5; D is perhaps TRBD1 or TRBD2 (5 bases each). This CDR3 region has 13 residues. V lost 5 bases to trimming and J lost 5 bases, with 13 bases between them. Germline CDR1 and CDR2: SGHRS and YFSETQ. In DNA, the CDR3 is TGCGCCAGCAGTGCCCCGGGGCCGGAGACCCAGTACTTC. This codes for CASSAPGPETQYF.

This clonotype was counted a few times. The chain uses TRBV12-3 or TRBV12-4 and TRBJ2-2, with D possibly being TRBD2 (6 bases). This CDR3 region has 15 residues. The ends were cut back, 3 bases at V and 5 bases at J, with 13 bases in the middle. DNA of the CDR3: TGTGCCAGCAGTTTGGGGGTTGGGGGGACCGGGGAGCTGTTTTTT. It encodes CASSLGVGGTGELFF.

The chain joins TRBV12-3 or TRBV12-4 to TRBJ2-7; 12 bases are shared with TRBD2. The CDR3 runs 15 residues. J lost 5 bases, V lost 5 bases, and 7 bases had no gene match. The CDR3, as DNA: TGTGCCAGCAGTGCGGGACTAGCGGGTTTGGACGAGCAGTACTTC. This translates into CASSAGLAGLDEQYF.

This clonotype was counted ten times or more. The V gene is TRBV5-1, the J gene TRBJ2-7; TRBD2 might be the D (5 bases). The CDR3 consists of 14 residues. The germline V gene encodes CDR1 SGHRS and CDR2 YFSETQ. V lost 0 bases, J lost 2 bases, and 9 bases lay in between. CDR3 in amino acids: CASSLAPGAYEQYF. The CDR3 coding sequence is TGCGCCAGCAGCTTGGCCCCCGGGGCCTACGAGCAGTACTTC.

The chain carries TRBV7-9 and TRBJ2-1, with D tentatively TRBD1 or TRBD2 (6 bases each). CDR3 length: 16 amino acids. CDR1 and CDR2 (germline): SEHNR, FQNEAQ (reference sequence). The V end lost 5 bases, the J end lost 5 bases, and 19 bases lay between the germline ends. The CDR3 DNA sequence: TGTGCCAGCAGCCTACTAGGGGGGACGGAGAACAATGAGCAGTTCTTC. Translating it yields CASSLLGGTENNEQFF.

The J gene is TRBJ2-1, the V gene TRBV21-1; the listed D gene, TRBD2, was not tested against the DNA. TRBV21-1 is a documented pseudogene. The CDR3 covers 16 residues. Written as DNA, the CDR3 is TGTGCCAGCAGCAAAGCGCAGCGGGAGGGCTACAATGAGCAGTTCTTC. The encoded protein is CASSKAQREGYNEQFF.

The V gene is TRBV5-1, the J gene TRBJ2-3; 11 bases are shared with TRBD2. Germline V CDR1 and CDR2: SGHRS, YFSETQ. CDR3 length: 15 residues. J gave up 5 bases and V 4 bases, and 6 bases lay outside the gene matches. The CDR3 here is CASSPTSGMGDTQYF. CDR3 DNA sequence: TGCGCCAGCAGCCCGACTAGCGGGATGGGAGATACGCAGTATTTT.

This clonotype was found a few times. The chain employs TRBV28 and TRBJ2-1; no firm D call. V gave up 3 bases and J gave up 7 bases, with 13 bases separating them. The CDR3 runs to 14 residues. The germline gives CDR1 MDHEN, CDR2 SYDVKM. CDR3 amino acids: CASSFPSVGNEQFF. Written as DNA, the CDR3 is TGTGCCAGCAGTTTTCCATCAGTGGGGAATGAGCAGTTCTTC.

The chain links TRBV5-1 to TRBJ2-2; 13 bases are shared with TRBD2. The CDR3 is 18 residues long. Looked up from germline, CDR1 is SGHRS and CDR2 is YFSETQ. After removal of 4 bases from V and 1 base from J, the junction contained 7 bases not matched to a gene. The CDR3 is CASSLYGLAGVNTGELFF. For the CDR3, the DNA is TGCGCCAGCAGCCTGTACGGACTAGCGGGGGTGAACACCGGGGAGCTGTTTTTT.

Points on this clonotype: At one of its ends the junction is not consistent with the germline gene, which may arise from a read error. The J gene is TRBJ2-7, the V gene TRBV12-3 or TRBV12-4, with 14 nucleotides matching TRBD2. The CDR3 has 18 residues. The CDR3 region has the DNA TGTGCCATCAGTTCGAGACTAGCGGGAGGGCCTTCTGCCCACGAGCAGTACTTC. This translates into CAISSRLAGGPSAHEQYF.

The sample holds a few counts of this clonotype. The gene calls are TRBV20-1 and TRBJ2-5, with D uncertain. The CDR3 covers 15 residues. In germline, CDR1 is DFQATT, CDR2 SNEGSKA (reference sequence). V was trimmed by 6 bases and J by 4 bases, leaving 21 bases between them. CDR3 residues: CSAVAKYLTLETQYF. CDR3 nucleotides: TGCAGTGCCGTTGCGAAGTACCTGACTCTAGAGACCCAGTACTTC.

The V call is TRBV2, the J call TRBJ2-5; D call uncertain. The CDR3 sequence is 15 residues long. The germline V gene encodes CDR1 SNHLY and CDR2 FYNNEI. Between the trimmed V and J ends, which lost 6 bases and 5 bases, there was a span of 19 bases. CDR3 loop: CASSLTRPQEETQYF. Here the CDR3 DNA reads TGTGCCAGCAGCCTGACACGCCCCCAAGAGGAGACCCAGTACTTC.

This CDR3 is CASSQPRDRRDGYTF. CDR3 nucleotides: TGCGCCAGCAGCCAACCGAGGGACAGAAGGGATGGCTACACCTTC. The genes are TRBV4-1 and TRBJ1-2, with 7 bases aligning to TRBD1. The CDR3 is 15 residues long. Looked up from germline, CDR1 is MGHRA and CDR2 is YSYEKL. With V trimmed by 2 bases and J by 6 bases, 9 bases remained unmatched.

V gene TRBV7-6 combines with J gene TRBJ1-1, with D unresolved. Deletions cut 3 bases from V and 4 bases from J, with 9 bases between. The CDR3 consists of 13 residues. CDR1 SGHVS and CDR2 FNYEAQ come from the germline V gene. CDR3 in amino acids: CASSFHLGTEAFF. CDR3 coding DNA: TGTGCCAGCAGCTTCCACCTCGGCACTGAAGCTTTCTTT.

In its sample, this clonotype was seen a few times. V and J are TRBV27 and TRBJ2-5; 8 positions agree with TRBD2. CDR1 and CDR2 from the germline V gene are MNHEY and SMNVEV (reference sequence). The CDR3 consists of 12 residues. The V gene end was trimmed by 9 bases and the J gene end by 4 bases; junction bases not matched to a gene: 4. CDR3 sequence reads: CASGRGGETQYF. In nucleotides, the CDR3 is TGTGCCAGTGGCCGGGGGGGAGAGACCCAGTACTTC.

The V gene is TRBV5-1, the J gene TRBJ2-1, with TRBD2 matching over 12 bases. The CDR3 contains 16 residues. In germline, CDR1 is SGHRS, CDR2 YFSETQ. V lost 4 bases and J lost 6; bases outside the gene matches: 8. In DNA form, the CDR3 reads TGCGCCAGCAGCAGGACTAGCGGGACCGGTAGCAATGAGCAGTTCTTC. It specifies CASSRTSGTGSNEQFF.

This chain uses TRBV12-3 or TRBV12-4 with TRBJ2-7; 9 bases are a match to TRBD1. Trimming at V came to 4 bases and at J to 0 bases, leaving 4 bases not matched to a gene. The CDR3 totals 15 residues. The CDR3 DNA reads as TGTGCCAGCAGTTGGGACAGGGAAATCTCCTACGAGCAGTACTTC. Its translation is CASSWDREISYEQYF.

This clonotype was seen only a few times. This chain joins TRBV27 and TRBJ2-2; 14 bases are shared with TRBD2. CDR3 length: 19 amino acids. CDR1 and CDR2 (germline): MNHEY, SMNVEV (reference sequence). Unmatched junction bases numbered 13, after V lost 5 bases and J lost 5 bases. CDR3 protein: CASSPTPGTSGRGTGELFF. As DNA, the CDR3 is TGTGCCAGCAGTCCAACTCCCGGGACTAGCGGGAGAGGTACCGGGGAGCTGTTTTTT.

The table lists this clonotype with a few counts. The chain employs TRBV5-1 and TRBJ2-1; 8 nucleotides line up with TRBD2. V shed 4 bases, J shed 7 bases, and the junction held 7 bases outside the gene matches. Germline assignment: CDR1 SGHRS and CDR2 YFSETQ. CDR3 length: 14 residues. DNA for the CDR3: TGCGCCAGCAGCCGTATAGCGGGACTAAATGAGCAGTTCTTC. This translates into CASSRIAGLNEQFF.

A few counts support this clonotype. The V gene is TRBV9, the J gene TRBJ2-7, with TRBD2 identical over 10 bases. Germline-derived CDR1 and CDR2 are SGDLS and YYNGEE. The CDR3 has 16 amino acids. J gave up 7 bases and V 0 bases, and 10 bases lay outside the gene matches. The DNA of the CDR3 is TGTGCCAGCAGCGTAGGTTCTAGCGGGAGCGGTTGGGAGCAGTACTTC. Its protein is CASSVGSSGSGWEQYF.

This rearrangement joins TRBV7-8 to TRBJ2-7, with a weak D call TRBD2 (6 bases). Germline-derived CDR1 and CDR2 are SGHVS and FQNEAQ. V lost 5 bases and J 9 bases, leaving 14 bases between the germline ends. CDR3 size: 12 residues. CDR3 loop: CASSPGGWGQYF. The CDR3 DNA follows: TGTGCCAGCAGCCCCGGAGGGTGGGGGCAGTACTTC.

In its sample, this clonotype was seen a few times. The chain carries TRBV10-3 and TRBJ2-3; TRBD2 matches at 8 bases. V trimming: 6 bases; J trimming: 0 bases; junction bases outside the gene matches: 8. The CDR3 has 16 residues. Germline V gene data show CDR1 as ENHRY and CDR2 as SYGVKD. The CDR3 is CAIRGLGPNSTDTQYF. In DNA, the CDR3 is TGTGCCATCAGGGGACTAGGCCCCAACAGCACAGATACGCAGTATTTT.

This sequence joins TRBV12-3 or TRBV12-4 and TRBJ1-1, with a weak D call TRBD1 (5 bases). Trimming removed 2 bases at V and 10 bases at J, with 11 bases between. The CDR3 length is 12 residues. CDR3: CASSLWGEGAFF. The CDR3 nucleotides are TGTGCCAGCAGTTTATGGGGGGAGGGAGCTTTCTTT.

The CDR3 nucleotides read TGTGCCAGCAGCTTGGACAGGTGGGTTCAGCCCCAGCATTTT. This gives the protein CASSLDRWVQPQHF. The V and J genes are TRBV7-9 and TRBJ1-5; 7 bases map to TRBD1. V shed 3 bases and J 6 bases; nucleotides not matched to a gene: 5. Germline V gene lookup returns CDR1 SEHNR and CDR2 FQNEAQ (reference sequence). This CDR3 is built from 14 residues.

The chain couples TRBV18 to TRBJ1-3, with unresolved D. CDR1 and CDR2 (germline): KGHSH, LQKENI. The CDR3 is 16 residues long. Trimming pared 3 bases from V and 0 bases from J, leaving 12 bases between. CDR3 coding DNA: TGTGCCAGCTCACCGGACCGCGCTCCCTCTGGAAACACCATATATTTT. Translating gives CASSPDRAPSGNTIYF.

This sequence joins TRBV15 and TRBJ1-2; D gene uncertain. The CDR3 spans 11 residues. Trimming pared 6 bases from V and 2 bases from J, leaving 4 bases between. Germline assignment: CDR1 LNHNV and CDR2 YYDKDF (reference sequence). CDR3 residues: CATRHNYGYTF. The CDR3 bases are TGTGCCACCAGGCACAACTATGGCTACACCTTC.